Listed below are T cell receptor beta chains from one sample, sequenced in a study of CD8+ T cells in alopecia areata. Method: immunoSEQ multiplex PCR; TCRdb's copy keeps in-frame clones and lacks some. The sample contains about 200,000 clones, 45% to 75% of which appear only once. The sample here was CD4+ T cells sorted from blood, taken at week 4, from a patient treated with tofacitinib. Receptors originate from a human donor with alopecia areata. CDR3s include the opening cysteine and the closing phenylalanine or tryptophan. A D gene is named only where the DNA matches it firmly.

v_call	d_call	j_call	cdr3_aa
TRBV7-3	-	TRBJ2-1	CASSSSRETEQFF
TRBV7-9	-	TRBJ2-7	CASSLGQPGSYEQYF
TRBV18	-	TRBJ1-1	CASSPRRDEAFF
TRBV6-5	-	TRBJ2-1	CASSYRTVYNEQFF
TRBV5-4	TRBD1	TRBJ2-6	CASSAGGVLTF
TRBV29-1	-	TRBJ2-7	CSVQTGNEQYF
TRBV6-5	-	TRBJ2-7	CASSYPDSEQYF
TRBV5-1	TRBD1	TRBJ1-4	CASSSGQGTANEKLFF
TRBV7-2	-	TRBJ2-5	CASSLSWQETQYF
TRBV18	-	TRBJ1-4	CATTPDLNEKLFF
TRBV4-1	TRBD1	TRBJ1-2	CASSPRDSNYGYTF
TRBV30	-	TRBJ2-5	CAWSVMETQYF
TRBV29-1	TRBD2	TRBJ2-1	CSVEGRGGHNEQFF
TRBV7-2	TRBD2	TRBJ2-1	CASSYSRLKRGGSNEQFF
TRBV10-3	TRBD2	TRBJ2-5	CAIRPSGGEETQYF
TRBV27	-	TRBJ2-7	CASTTTGSPGEQYF
TRBV28	-	TRBJ1-6	CASRGGGVSPLHF
TRBV29-1	-	TRBJ2-3	CSVEVPGTDTQYF
TRBV6-6	TRBD1	TRBJ1-1	CASRNRGGGEAFF
TRBV30	-	TRBJ1-2	CAWRPSGVRGYTF
TRBV30	TRBD1	TRBJ2-3	CASSRQGVLHTQYF
TRBV28	TRBD2	TRBJ2-7	CASSSPGLAGGLGEQYF
TRBV9	-	TRBJ2-7	CASSVAGDPYEQYF
TRBV27	-	TRBJ1-6	CASTQGGIRSPLHF
TRBV27	TRBD1	TRBJ1-1	CASSRQGGMNTEAFF
TRBV30	-	TRBJ1-2	CAWSVATYYGYTF
TRBV9	-	TRBJ2-2	CASSPLDRNTGELFF
TRBV6-1	-	TRBJ1-2	CASTASGTYGYTF
TRBV29-1	-	TRBJ1-2	CSVQTETNYGYTF
TRBV29-1	-	TRBJ1-4	CSVADSAGEKLFF
TRBV5-6	-	TRBJ1-2	CASSLLVGGNYGYTF
TRBV5-6	-	TRBJ2-3	CASSFWQGTDTQYF
TRBV10-3	-	TRBJ2-1	CAISESTGVQFF
TRBV4-1	-	TRBJ2-3	CASSPGQPRTDTQYF
TRBV25-1	-	TRBJ1-1	CASSDFSEAFF
TRBV30	-	TRBJ1-6	CAWSVRRLGASSSPLHF
TRBV29-1	TRBD2	TRBJ2-3	CSVEYSGGDTQYF
TRBV29-1	-	TRBJ2-1	CSAATEEQFF
TRBV5-6	-	TRBJ1-2	CASNKRDYGYTF
TRBV25-1	TRBD1	TRBJ1-6	CASSQTGANSPLHF
TRBV5-1	TRBD1	TRBJ1-2	CASRAPDRGEGGYTF
TRBV30	-	TRBJ1-6	CAWRGLVGYNSPLHF
TRBV30	-	TRBJ1-1	CAWSPRDGEAFF
TRBV30	-	TRBJ1-2	CAWSEQGHYGYTF
TRBV30	TRBD1	TRBJ1-1	CAWSLPWTGHTEAFF
TRBV29-1	TRBD2	TRBJ2-7	CSVRAGGSYEQYF
TRBV19	-	TRBJ2-4	CASSIGQGRNIQYF
TRBV25-1	-	TRBJ2-1	CASSPGGGRGRNEQFF
TRBV27	-	TRBJ2-6	CASSLRGSLYFSGANVLTF
TRBV2	TRBD2	TRBJ2-1	CASSGLAGGYSYNEQFF
TRBV2	TRBD1	TRBJ2-7	CASRDRGQAYEQYF
TRBV9	-	TRBJ2-1	CASSVVGNNERFF
TRBV15	-	TRBJ1-2	CATSRDSGGTFYGYTF
TRBV27	TRBD1	TRBJ1-5	CASRAQGRNIVGTGGVMQPQHF
TRBV15	TRBD1	TRBJ1-2	CATSRDRKGTGGSYTF
TRBV27	-	TRBJ2-7	CASTFSGTRTYEQYF
TRBV28	-	TRBJ2-7	CASRTTGKAPYF